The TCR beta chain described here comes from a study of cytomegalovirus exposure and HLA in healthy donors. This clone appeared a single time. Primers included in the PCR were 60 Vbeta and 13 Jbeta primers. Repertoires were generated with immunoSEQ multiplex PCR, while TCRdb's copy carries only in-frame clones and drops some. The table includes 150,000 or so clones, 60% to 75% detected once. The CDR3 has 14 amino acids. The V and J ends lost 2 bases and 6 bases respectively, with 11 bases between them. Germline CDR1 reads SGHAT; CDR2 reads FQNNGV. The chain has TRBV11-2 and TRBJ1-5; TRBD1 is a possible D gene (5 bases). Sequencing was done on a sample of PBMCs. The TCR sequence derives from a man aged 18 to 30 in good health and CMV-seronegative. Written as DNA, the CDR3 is TGTGCCAGCAGCTTAAGTCAGGGTGGTCAGCCCCAGCATTTT. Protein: CASSLSQGGQPQHF.